This TCR beta chain was sequenced during a study of blood T cell repertoires in COVID-19. The V segment lost 5 bases and the J segment 10 bases; nucleotides outside the gene matches: 10. The germline V gene encodes CDR1 LGHNT and CDR2 FRNRAP. The CDR3 consists of 15 residues. In the source study's methods: Reference gene primer amplification in the assay estimated nucleated cell counts. Profiling relied on immunoSEQ multiplex PCR, and the TCRdb table lists in-frame clones only, not all of them. The V and J calls and clone size are taken from that table; D and trimming were inferred from the DNA. The sample gives 55,000 to 65,000 clones, 87% of which show up once; less than 7% is in the top ten.

The chain has TRBV12-5 and TRBJ1-6, with 8 bases matching TRBD1. This sequence originates from a man aged 60 to 69 with active or convalescent COVID-19. Sequencing was done on a sample of peripheral blood. CDR3 in amino acids: CASGLGDRIESPLHF. Written as DNA, the CDR3 is TGTGCTAGTGGTCTAGGGGACAGGATTGAGTCACCCCTCCACTTT.